This T cell receptor (beta chain) was identified in a study of T cell repertoires and leukemia-associated antigens (dated by TCRdb to the late 2010s). Background for the entire study: Each sample yielded about 5.1 to 7 million read pairs and roughly 3.3 to 5.0 million effective reads, 15 million to 20 million effective reads overall. In vitro peptide stimulation of healthy T cells was used with the aim of identifying the antigen recognized by a TCR Vbeta21 clone previously found in CML patients.

Total RNA was extracted from the cultured T cells with TRIzol reagent. TCRbeta libraries were amplified from RNA by 5' rapid amplification of cDNA ends (5'RACE). Before sequencing, Qubit, an Agilent instrument, and quantitative PCR were used to check library concentration and integrity. Qualified libraries were sequenced on Illumina HiSeq or MiSeq by a commercial service provider. For the original study's pipeline: MiXCR version 1.8.2 was used to identify TCR sequences in each sample. For a clone to be considered qualified, a CDR3 longer than four amino acids, an in-frame nucleotide length, and the absence of a stop codon were required. An effective read was defined as a read containing the complete CDR3 structure. Validation of expanded clones was performed by RT-PCR with 24 Vbeta primers, GeneScan spectratyping, and Sanger sequencing. TCRdb reprocessed the public reads (quality trimming at Q25 with fastp, clone calling with MiXCR) and kept in-frame beta chains. Rows matching on CDR3 protein sequence are summarized as one entry with the most common DNA and genes. The V and J calls were not made by the authors but by TCRdb's processing. This sample gives roughly 12,000 distinct CDR3 sequences in total; roughly two fifths of them show up just once. Roughly a quarter of the sample comes from the top ten.

Summary of the overall study and its limitations: No significant differences among the four groups were observed in the numbers of Vbeta genes (approximately 60), Jbeta genes (around 14), VDJ rearrangements, or unique CDR3s. Direct testing of the expanded clones' antigen specificity and function was not done, and further investigation was required.

As regards this clonotype: Its specific antigen is unknown. A much larger clone differs from this one at a single base, so this may be a read error.

The CDR3 holds 12 amino acids from the cysteine to the phenylalanine. Only the CDR3 DNA is retained, 36 bases long and in frame from the first base. Looking up the germline V gene (reference sequence) yields CDR1 DFQATT and CDR2 SNEGSKA. As a first step, the CD3+ T cells were left to rest overnight in RPMI 1640 lacking fetal bovine serum, at around 2.5 million cells/mL. MACS immunomagnetic beads were used according to the manufacturer's instructions to isolate CD3+ T cells from PBMCs. Rearrangement joined TRBV20-1 to TRBJ1-2; no D segment can be confidently identified. The sample taken for sequencing was CD3+ T cells sorted from blood and cultured. The TCR was taken from a female donor in good health. The CDR3: CSAAGSNYGYIF. The DNA sequence follows: TGCAGTGCAGCGGGCTCTAACTATGGCTACATCTTC.